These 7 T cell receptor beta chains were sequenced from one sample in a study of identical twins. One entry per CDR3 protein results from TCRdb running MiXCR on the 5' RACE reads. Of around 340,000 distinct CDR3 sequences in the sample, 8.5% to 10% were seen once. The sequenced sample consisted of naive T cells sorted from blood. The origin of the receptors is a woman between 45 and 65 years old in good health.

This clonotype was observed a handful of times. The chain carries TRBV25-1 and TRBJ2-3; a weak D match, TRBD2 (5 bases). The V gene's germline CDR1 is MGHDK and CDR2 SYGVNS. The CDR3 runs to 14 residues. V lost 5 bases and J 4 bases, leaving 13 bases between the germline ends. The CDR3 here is CASSYIRESDTQYF. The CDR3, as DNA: TGTGCCAGCAGTTACATACGGGAATCAGATACGCAGTATTTT.

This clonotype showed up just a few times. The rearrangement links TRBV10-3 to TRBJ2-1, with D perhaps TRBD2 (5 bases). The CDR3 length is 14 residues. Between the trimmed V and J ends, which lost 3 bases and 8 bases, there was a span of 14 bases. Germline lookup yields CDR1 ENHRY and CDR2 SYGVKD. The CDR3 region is CAISEPGVAYEQFF. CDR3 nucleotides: TGTGCCATCAGTGAACCCGGGGTAGCTTATGAGCAGTTCTTC.

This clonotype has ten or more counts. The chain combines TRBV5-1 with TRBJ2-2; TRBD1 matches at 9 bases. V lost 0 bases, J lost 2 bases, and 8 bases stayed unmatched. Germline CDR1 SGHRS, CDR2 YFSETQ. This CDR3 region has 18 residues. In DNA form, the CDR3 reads TGCGCCAGCAGCTTGGTTGAGGGACAGGGCCCAAACACCGGGGAGCTGTTTTTT. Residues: CASSLVEGQGPNTGELFF.

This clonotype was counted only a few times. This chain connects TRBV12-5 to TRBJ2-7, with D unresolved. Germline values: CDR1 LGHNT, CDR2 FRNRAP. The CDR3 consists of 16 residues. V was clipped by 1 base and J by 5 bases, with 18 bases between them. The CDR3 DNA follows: TGTGCTAGTGGTTTGGGACCGAACCCCTTTGGCGACGAGCAGTACGTC. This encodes CASGLGPNPFGDEQYV.

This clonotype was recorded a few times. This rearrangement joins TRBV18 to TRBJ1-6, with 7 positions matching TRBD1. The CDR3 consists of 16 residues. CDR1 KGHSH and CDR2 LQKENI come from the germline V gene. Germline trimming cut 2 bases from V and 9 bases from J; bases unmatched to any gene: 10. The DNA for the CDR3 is TGTGCCAGCTCACCAAAGACAGGGACTTATGGTTCACCCCTCCACTTT. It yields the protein CASSPKTGTYGSPLHF.

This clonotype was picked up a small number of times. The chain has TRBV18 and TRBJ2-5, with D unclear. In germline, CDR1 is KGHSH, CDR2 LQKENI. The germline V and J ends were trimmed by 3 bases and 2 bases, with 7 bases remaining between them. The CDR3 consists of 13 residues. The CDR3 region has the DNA TGTGCCAGCTCACCTACTTATCAAGAGACCCAGTACTTC. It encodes CASSPTYQETQYF.

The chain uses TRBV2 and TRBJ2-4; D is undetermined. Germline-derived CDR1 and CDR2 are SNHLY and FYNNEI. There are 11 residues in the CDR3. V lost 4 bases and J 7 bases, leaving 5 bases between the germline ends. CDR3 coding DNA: TGTGCCAGCAGTGTAGGGAACATTCAGTACTTC. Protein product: CASSVGNIQYF.